This T cell receptor (beta chain) was sequenced for a study of T cells in Graves' hyperthyroidism and ophthalmopathy. PBMCs stemmed from around 10 ml fresh peripheral blood. Study-wide results and caveats: Blood also carried most thyroid clonotypes expanded above 0.001.

About this clonotype: What it binds is unknown.

TCR beta CDR3 sequences were amplified from RNA transcripts. With the HTBI primer set, the TCR CDR3 went through a first round of RT-PCR. TCRdb re-called the multiplex PCR reads with MiXCR, one entry per CDR3 protein. Of 250,000 to 300,000 distinct CDR3 sequences in the sample, roughly 15% were seen once. What was sequenced was blood. The sequence was collected from a woman between 25 and 40 years old with Graves' hyperthyroidism that later progressed to Graves' ophthalmopathy.

The DNA for the CDR3 is TGTGCCAGCAGTCCTACCTCTGGAGGTACGCAGTATTTT. This encodes CASSPTSGGTQYF. The rearrangement joins TRBV6-4 to TRBJ2-3; D may be TRBD2 (5 bases). Trimming left V 5 bases short and J 8 bases short, with 14 bases between. This CDR3 contains 13 residues. CDR1 is MRHNA, CDR2 SNTAGT, per germline.